This TCR beta chain comes out of a study of CD8+CD57+ T cells in acquired aplastic anemia. Study-level background: DNA recovered from sorted CD4+ and CD8+ cells had a mean of about 3.5 ug. Overall study findings and caveats: Between patients and controls, around 31 CD8+ CDR3 sequences were found in common.

Concerning this clonotype itself: As yet, its antigen is unknown.

The CDR3 is made up of 14 amino acids. V lost 6 bases to trimming and J lost 1 base, with 13 bases between them. CDR1 is SNHLY and CDR2 is FYNNEI in the germline V gene. CDR3 and TCR beta VDJ profiling relied on a genomic DNA template. A single record per CDR3 protein comes from TCRdb applying MiXCR to the reads. The table has fewer than 200,000 distinct CDR3 sequences, about 44% seen once. The sequenced patients had an expansion of CD8+CD57+ cells seen by flow cytometry. The source material was sorted CD4+, CD8+, or CD8+CD57+ T cells (not recorded which) from PBMCs. This chain connects TRBV2 to TRBJ2-7; D unclear. This TCR was sampled from a human donor with aplastic anemia. CDR3 protein: CASRQQDLSYEQYF. The CDR3 DNA reads as TGTGCCAGCAGGCAGCAGGACCTATCCTACGAGCAGTACTTC.